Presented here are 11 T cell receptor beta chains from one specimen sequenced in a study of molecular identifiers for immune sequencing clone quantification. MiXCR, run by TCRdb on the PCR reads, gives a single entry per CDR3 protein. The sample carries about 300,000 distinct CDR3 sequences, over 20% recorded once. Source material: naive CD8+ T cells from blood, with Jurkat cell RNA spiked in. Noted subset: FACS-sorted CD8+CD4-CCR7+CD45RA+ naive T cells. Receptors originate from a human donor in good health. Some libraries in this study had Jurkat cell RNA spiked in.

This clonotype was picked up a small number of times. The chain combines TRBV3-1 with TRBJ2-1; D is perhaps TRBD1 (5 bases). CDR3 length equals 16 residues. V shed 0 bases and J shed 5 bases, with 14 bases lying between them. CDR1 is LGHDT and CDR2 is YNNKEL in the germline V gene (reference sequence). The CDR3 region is CASSQDQDSRDNEQFF. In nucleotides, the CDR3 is TGTGCCAGCAGCCAAGATCAAGACAGTAGAGACAATGAGCAGTTCTTC.

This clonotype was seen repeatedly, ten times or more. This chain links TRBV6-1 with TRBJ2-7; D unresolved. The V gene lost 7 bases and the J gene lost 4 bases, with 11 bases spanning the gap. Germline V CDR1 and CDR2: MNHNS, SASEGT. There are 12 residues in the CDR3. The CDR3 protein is CASTEVLYEQYF. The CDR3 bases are TGTGCCAGCACTGAGGTCCTATACGAGCAGTACTTC.

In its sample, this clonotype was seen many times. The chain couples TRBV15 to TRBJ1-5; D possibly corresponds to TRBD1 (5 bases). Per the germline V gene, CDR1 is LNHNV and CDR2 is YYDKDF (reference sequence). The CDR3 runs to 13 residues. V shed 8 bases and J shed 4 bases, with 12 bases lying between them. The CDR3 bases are TGTGCCACCTCGGGGGGGTTGAATCAGCCCCAGCATTTT. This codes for CATSGGLNQPQHF.

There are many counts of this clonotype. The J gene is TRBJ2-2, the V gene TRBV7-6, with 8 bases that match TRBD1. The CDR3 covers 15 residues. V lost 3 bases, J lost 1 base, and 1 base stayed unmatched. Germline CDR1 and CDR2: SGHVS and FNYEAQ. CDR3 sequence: CASSFGTGNTGELFF. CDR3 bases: TGTGCCAGCAGCTTCGGGACAGGGAACACCGGGGAGCTGTTTTTT.

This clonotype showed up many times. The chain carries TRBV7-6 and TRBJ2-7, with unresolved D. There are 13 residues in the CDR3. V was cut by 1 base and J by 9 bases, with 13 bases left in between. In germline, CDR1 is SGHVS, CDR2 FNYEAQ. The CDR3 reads CASSLGPSEGQYF. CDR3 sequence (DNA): TGTGCCAGCAGCTTAGGTCCTTCCGAAGGGCAGTACTTC.

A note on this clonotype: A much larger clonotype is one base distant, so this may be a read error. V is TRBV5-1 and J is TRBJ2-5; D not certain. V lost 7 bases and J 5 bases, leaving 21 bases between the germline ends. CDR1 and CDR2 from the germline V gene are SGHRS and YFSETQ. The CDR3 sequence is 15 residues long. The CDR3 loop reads CASRLERFLGETQYF. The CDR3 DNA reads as TGCGCCAGCCGCCTAGAGAGGTTTCTCGGGGAGACCCAGTACTTC.

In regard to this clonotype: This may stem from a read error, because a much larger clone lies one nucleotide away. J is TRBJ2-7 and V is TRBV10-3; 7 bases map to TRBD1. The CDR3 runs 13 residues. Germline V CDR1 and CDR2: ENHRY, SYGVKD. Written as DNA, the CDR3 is TGTGCCCTCAGTGAAGGGCAGGGGGACGAGCAGTACTTC. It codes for CALSEGQGDEQYF.

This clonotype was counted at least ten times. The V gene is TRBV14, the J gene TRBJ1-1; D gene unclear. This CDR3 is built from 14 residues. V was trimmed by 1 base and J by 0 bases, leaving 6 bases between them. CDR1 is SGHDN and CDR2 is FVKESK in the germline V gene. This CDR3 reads CASSQGVLNTEAFF. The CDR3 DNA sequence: TGTGCCAGCAGCCAAGGGGTCCTGAACACTGAAGCTTTCTTT.

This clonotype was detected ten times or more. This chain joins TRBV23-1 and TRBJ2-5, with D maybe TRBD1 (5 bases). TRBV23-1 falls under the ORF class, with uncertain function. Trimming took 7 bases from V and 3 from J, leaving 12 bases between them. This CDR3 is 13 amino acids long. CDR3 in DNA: TGCGCCAGCACCGGTGAAGGGGAAGAGACCCAGTACTTC. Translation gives CASTGEGEETQYF.

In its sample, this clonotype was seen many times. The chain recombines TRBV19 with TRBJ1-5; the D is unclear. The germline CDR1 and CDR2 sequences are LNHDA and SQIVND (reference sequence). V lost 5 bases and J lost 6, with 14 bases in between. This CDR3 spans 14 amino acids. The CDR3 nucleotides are TGTGCCAGTAGTTGGGGAACAGCGGGTCAGCCCCAGCATTTT. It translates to CASSWGTAGQPQHF.

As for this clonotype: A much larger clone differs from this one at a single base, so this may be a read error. The CDR3 DNA is TGTGCCAGCAGCGGTGGGAGCGGGATCTACGAGCAGTACTTC. Translating it yields CASSGGSGIYEQYF. The rearrangement links TRBV5-4 to TRBJ2-7; 7 bases match TRBD2. V lost 4 bases and J lost 3; bases outside the gene matches: 7. This CDR3 is built from 14 residues. Germline-derived CDR1 and CDR2 are SGHNT and YYREEE (reference sequence).